This T cell receptor beta chain was identified in a study of shared clonotypes between healthy human individuals. Trimming cost V 0 bases and J 6 bases, with 8 bases left between them. The CDR3 spans 13 residues. In germline, CDR1 is SGHNT, CDR2 YYREEE (reference sequence). Running of the assay took place at deep level. How the authors handled the data: Junction-only immunoSEQ data arrived without quality scores, meaning filtering differed. Sequencing was performed with immunoSEQ multiplex PCR; in TCRdb, only in-frame clones are kept and a portion is missing. V, J and clone size are those of that table, while D and trimming were read from the DNA. The sample includes some 2.1 million clones, approximately 92% of them seen just once. CD45RO-negative CD8 cells positively selected for CCR7 made up the naive population, which excluded terminally differentiated effector memory CD45RA+ cells. Worth noting for this clone: Its specificity is unknown.

Study-level points and caveats: Between a few donors, naive CD4 clonotypes were shared at a level of roughly 5.5%. Clonotype sharing among donors was expected to depend on sequencing depth.

Sequenced material: naive CD8+ T cells from PBMCs. The sequence came from a man between 18 and 35 years old in good health. Some clones in this sample may be carry-over from other donors' samples. V gene TRBV5-4 combines with J gene TRBJ2-3; D might be TRBD1 (5 bases). In nucleotides, the CDR3 is TGTGCCAGCAGCTTGGGACAGCTCGATACGCAGTATTTT. As protein: CASSLGQLDTQYF.